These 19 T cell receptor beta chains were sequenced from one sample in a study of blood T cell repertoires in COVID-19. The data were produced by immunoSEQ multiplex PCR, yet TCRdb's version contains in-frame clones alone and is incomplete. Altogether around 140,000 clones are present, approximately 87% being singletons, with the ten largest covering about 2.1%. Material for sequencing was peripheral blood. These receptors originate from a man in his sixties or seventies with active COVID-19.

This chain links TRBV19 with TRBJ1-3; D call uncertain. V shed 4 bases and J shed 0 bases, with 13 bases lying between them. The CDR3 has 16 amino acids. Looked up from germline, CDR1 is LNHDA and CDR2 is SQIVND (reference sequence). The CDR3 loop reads CASSSPGSDSGNTIYF. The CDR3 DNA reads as TGTGCCAGTAGTAGCCCCGGGAGCGACTCTGGAAACACCATATATTTT. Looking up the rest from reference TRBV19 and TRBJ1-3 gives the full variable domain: DGGITQSPKYLFRKEGQNVTLSCEQNLNHDAMYWYRQDPGQGLRLIYYSQIVNDFQKGDIAEGYSVSREKKESFPLTVTSAQKNPTAFYLCASSSPGSDSGNTIYFGEGSWLTVV.

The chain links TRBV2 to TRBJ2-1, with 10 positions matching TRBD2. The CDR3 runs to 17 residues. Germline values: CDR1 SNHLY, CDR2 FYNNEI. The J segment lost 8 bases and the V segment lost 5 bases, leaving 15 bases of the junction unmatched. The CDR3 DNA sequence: TGTGCCAGCAGTAAGCCGGGACTAGCGAAAGTCGGTGATGAGCAGTTCTTC. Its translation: CASSKPGLAKVGDEQFF. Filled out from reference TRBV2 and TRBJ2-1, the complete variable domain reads EPEVTQTPSHQVTQMGQEVILRCVPISNHLYFYWYRQILGQKVEFLVSFYNNEISEKSEIFDDQFSVERPDGSNFTLKIRSTKLEDSAMYFCASSKPGLAKVGDEQFFGPGTRLTVL.

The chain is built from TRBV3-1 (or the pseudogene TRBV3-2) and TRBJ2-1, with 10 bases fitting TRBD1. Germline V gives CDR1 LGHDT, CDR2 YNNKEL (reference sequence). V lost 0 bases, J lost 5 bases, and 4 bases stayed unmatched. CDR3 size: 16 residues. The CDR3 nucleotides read TGTGCCAGCAGCCAAGATCGGGGACAGGGGAACAATGAGCAGTTCTTC. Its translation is CASSQDRGQGNNEQFF.

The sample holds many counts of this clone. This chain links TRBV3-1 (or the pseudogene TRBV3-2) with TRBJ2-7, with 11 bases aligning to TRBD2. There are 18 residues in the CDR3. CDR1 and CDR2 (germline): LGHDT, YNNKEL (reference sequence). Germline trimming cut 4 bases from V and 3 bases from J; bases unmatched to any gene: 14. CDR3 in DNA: TGTGCCAGCAGCCGCTCCAGATTTTCCGGGACTAGCGGCTACGAGCAGTACTTC. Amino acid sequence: CASSRSRFSGTSGYEQYF.

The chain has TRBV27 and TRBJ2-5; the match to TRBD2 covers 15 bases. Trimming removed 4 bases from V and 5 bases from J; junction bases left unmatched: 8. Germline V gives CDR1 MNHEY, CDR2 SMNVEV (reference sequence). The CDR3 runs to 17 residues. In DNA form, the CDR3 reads TGTGCCAGCAGTTCCGGACTAGCGGGAGGGTCGGGGGAGACCCAGTACTTC. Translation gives CASSSGLAGGSGETQYF.

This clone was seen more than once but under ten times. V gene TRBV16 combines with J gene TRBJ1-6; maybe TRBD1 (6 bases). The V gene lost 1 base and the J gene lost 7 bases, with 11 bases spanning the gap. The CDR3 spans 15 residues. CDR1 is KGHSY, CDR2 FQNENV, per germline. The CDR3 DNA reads TGTGCCAGCAGCCAATTCGGCCAGGGGAATTCACCCCTCCACTTT. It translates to CASSQFGQGNSPLHF. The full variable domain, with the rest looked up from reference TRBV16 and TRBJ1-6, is GEEVAQTPKHLVRGEGQKAKLYCAPIKGHSYVFWYQQVLKNEFKFLISFQNENVFDETGMPKERFSAKCLPNSPCSLEIQATKLEDSAVYFCASSQFGQGNSPLHFGNGTRLTVT.

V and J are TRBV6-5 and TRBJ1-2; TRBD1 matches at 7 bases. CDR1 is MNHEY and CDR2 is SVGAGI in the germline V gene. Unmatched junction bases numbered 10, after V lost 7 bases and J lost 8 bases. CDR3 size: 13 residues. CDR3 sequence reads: CASKSGTEGGYTF. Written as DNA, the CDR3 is TGTGCCAGCAAGTCCGGGACAGAGGGCGGCTACACCTTC.

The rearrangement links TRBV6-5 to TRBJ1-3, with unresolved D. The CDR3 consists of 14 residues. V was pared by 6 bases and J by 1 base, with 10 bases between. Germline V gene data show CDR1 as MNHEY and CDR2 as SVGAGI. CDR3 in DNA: TGTGCCAGCAGCGCCGCCGGGTCTGGAAACACCATATATTTT. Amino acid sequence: CASSAAGSGNTIYF.

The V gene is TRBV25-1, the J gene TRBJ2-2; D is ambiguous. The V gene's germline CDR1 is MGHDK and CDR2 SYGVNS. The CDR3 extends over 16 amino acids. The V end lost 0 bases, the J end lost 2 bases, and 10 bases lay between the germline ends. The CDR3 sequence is CASSEYYMPNTGELFF. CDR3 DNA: TGTGCCAGCAGTGAATACTATATGCCAAACACCGGGGAGCTGTTTTTT.

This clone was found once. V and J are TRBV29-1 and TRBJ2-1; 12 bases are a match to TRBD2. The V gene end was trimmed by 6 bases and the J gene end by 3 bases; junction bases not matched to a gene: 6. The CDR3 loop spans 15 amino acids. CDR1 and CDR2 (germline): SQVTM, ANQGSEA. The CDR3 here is CSVYGLAGIYNEQFF. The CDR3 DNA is TGCAGCGTCTACGGACTAGCGGGGATCTACAATGAGCAGTTCTTC.

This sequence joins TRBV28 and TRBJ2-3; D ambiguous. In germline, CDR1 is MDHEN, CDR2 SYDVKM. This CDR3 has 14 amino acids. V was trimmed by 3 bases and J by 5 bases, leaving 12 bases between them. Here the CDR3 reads CASSFIYSGDTQYF. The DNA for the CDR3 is TGTGCCAGCAGTTTTATCTACTCAGGAGATACGCAGTATTTT. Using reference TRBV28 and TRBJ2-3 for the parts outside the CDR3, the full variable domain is DVKVTQSSRYLVKRTGEKVFLECVQDMDHENMFWYRQDPGLGLRLIYFSYDVKMKEKGDIPEGYSVSREKKERFSLILESASTNQTSMYLCASSFIYSGDTQYFGPGTRLTVL.

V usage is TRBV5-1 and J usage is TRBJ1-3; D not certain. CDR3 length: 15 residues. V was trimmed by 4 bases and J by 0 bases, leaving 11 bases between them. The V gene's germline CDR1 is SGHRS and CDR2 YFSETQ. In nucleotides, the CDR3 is TGCGCCAGCAGCCCAGACTCGAGCTCTGGAAACACCATATATTTT. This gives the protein CASSPDSSSGNTIYF.

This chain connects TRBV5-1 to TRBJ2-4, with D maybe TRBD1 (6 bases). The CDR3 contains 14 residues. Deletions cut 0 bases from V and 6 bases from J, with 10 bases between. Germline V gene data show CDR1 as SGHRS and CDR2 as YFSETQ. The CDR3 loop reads CASSLVAGANIQYF. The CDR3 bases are TGCGCCAGCAGCTTGGTGGCAGGGGCAAACATTCAGTACTTC.

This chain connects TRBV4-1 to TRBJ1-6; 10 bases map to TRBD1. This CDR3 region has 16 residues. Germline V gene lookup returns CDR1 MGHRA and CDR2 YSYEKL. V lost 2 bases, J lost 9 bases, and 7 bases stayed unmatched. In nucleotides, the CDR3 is TGCGCCAGCAGCCAAAGGGACAGGGGACTAGGTTCACCCCTCCACTTT. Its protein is CASSQRDRGLGSPLHF.

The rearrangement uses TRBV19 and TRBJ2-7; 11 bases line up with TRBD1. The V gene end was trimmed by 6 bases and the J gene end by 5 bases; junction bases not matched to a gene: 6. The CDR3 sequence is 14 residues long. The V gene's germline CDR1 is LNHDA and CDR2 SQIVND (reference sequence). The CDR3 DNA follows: TGTGCCAGTAGCCTTATGGACAGGGGGCACGAGCAGTACTTC. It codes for CASSLMDRGHEQYF.

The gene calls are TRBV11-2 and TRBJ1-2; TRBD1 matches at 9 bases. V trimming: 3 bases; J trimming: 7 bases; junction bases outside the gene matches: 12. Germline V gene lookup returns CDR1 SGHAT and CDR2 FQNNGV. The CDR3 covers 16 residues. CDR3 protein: CASSFQQGAPGGGYTF. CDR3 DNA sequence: TGTGCCAGCAGCTTTCAACAGGGGGCGCCTGGGGGTGGCTACACCTTC.

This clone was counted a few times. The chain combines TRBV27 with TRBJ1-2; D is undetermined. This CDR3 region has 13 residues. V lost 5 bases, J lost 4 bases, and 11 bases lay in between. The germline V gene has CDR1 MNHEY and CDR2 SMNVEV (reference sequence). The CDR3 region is CASSPQVGYGYTF. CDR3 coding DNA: TGTGCCAGCAGTCCCCAGGTGGGCTATGGCTACACCTTC.

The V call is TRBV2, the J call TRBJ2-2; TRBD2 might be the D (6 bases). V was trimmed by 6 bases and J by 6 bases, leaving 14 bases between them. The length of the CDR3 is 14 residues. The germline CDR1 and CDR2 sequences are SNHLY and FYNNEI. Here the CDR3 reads CASRLAQRAGELFF. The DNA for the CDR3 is TGTGCCAGCAGACTAGCTCAGAGGGCCGGGGAGCTGTTTTTT.

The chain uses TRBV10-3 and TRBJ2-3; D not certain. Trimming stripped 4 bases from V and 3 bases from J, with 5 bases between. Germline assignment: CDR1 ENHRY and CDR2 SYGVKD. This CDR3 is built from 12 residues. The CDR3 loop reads CAISASTDTQYF. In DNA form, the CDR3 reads TGTGCCATCAGTGCCTCTACAGATACGCAGTATTTT.